This T cell receptor (beta chain) was documented in a study of long-term antiretroviral therapy in people with HIV. This CDR3 is built from 15 residues. V lost 6 bases, J lost 3 bases, and 16 bases lay in between. Looked up from germline, CDR1 is SGHVS and CDR2 is FNYEAQ. The assay used was immunoSEQ (version v3.0), run at survey level. Generated by immunoSEQ multiplex PCR, the TCRdb table keeps only in-frame clones and is missing some. In the table there are tens of thousands of clones, approximately 86% of which are singletons. The specimen comprised unsorted PBMCs, sampled just before starting antiretroviral therapy. The chain couples TRBV7-6 to TRBJ2-3, with D possibly being TRBD2 (5 bases). This TCR came from a young woman with HIV. CDR3 protein: CASRSLVVATDTQYF. The CDR3 nucleotides read TGTGCCAGCAGAAGCTTAGTAGTAGCGACAGATACGCAGTATTTT.